This TCR beta chain derives from a study of T-cell memory formation after mild COVID-19 (dated by TCRdb to the early 2020s). About the investigation overall: Most TCR sequence clusters were specific to one of the two donors. The cohort comprised two young, previously healthy adult volunteers, one female and one male. In a couple of donors, T-cell clones that expanded and contracted after mild COVID-19 were followed by sequencing TCRalpha and TCRbeta repertoires longitudinally. Overall study outcomes, separate from this receptor: Clones that contracted from day 15 to 85 showed balanced CD4/CD8 phenotypes, whereas a second wave of clones that expanded from day 15 to 37 leaned towards CD4+. Contracting CD4+ clones turned up mainly in the CM and EM memory subsets, whereas EMRA was where CD8+ clones were enriched. SARS-CoV-2 specificity was not confirmed for the second-wave clones peaking on day 37. Some responding clones were detected in pre-infection memory, suggesting pre-existing cross-reactive memory T cells joined the SARS-CoV-2 response. The study covered only two mild cases, and larger cohorts including severe cases with pre-infection samples were considered necessary.

Ficoll-Paque density gradient centrifugation was used to isolate PBMCs. The sequencing machine was an Illumina NovaSeq 6000. TCRalpha and TCRbeta cDNA libraries were built by 5'RACE with constant-segment primers, adding sample barcodes and unique molecular identifiers. Trizol reagent was used to extract RNA from every sample. The libraries were amplified in two PCR steps, and the second step added a second sample barcode and Illumina TruSeq adapters. The libraries were sequenced on an Illumina NovaSeq using 2 x 150 bp paired-end reads. The study's processing was this. With migec v1.2.7, reads were demultiplexed and then collapsed into UMI-guided consensus sequences. Using mixcr v2.1.11, UMI consensuses were aligned to TRA and TRB V and J templates and then assembled into clonotypes. A clonotype was counted as expanded or contracted only when both edgeR and NoisET called the clonotype significant, with the noise models trained on biological replicates. For edgeR calls, the cutoffs were a false discovery rate-adjusted p below 0.01 and a log2 fold-change threshold of 1. As an exploratory analysis of dynamics, PCA with hierarchical clustering was applied to max-normalized trajectories of the 1000 most abundant clonotypes. Separately sequenced CD4+ and CD8+ repertoires were used to assign the CD4 or CD8 phenotype of responding clones. Through fastp at Q25 and MiXCR, TCRdb rebuilt clones from the public reads, retaining in-frame beta chains. Each record represents a unique CDR3 protein, reported with the most common genes and DNA among its rows. TCRdb, rather than the study authors, made the V and J calls. The sample table records about 360,000 distinct CDR3 sequences; 13% to 15% of these occur just once. Around a fifth of the sample rests with the top ten.

Sequences MNHEY (CDR1) and SVGEGT (CDR2) are obtained from the germline V gene. The junction carries 15 bases between V and J, which are trimmed by 3 bases and 7 bases respectively. Measured from the cysteine to the phenylalanine, the CDR3 is 14 residues long. Solely the CDR3 DNA is kept, with 42 bases framed from the first base. This clonotype appeared a few times. What this receptor recognizes is not known. The record has no base qualities; no much larger clone is one base away. This clonotype originated in a man in his late teens or twenties who had mild COVID-19 (a few samples of this study predate the infection). The sample titles of this study are shuffled in the database, so cell type and time point are left out; the donor was told from shared clones. The sequencing sample was made of PBMCs or a T cell subset sorted from them (not recorded which). The chain joins TRBV6-2 or TRBV6-3 to TRBJ2-5, with a weak D call of TRBD1 (7 bases match). The CDR3 in this case is CASSYNAGGLTQYF. The nucleotide sequence reads as follows: TGTGCCAGCAGTTATAACGCAGGGGGGTTGACCCAGTACTTC.